This TCR beta chain emerged from a study of blood T cell repertoires in COVID-19 (dated by TCRdb to 2020 to 2021). Background on the whole study: Samples from collaborators originated in the United States, Italy and Spain and spanned both the acute and convalescent phases of COVID-19. The prospective study material was composed of cDNA or gDNA derived from T cells, B-cell-depleted T cells, or PBMCs. The dataset comprised deeply sampled blood TCRbeta repertoires from subjects exposed to, actively infected with, or recovered from COVID-19. The repertoires were released in a freely available public database intended as a resource for research on the immune response to SARS-CoV-2. Samples were obtained from the ongoing ImmuneRACE study (first 160 participants) and from 1,000 to 1,500 subjects provided by 6 global collaborators. Nearly every sample came with metadata listing a de-identified subject ID, COVID-19 status, age in years and sex. Where HLA class I and class II types were available, the types were taken from metadata supplied by the sample provider, not from assay-based typing. Broad study findings and their caveats: The amount of clinical and demographic metadata varied by source and participant and was provided uncurated.

The CDR3 goes from the cysteine to the phenylalanine over 16 residues. Only the CDR3 DNA stays, 48 bases, in frame from base 1. CDR1 and CDR2, per the germline V gene (reference sequence), are MNHNY and SVGAGI. V sheds 0 bases and J sheds 8 bases, leaving 19 bases between their ends. The collaborating institutions used their own protocols to collect whole blood in K2EDTA tubes. For TCRbeta analysis, collaborators shipped samples as frozen whole blood, isolated PBMCs, or DNA extracted from either of those sample types. About this clone: Its antigen has not been determined. There are no base qualities to consult, and no much larger clone falls within one base.

TCRbeta CDR3 regions were amplified from genomic DNA using the immunoSEQ Assay, a bias-controlled multiplex PCR. The source study handled its data this way. The number of nucleated cells in each sample was estimated by amplification of reference gene primers within the assay. To quantify the absolute abundance of each unique TCRbeta CDR3 rearrangement, sequence reads were collapsed and filtered. For each sample, productive Simpson clonality was calculated as the square root of Simpson's diversity index across productive rearrangements. The table was pulled from immuneACCESS by TCRdb, which kept in-frame rearrangements only. Such tables lose some clones; where checked, under half of the loss comes from unresolved V genes, and the rest has no known cause. V and J calls and clone size are those listed in that table; D and trimming were worked out from the DNA. This sample lists about 210,000 clones; about 91% were detected once. The ten largest clones capture roughly 5% of the sample.

The chain is encoded by TRBV6-6 joined to TRBJ1-2; TRBD1 is a weak D gene call, 6 bases matching. Sequencing was done on a sample of peripheral blood. The receptor was isolated from a woman in her forties with acute or convalescent COVID-19. The CDR3 region has the sequence CASSYSLSRIQGGYTF. The DNA reads as follows: TGTGCCAGCAGTTACTCGTTATCCAGAATCCAGGGGGGCTACACCTTC.